The rows below give T cell receptor beta chains drawn from one sample of a study of blood T cell repertoires in COVID-19. Some clones are missing from TCRdb's copy, which holds only in-frame ones; the method was immunoSEQ multiplex PCR. The sample carries over 250,000 clones, roughly 80% recorded once. The sequencing input was PBMCs or T cells enriched from blood (not recorded which). The source of these receptors is a man in his forties who had been exposed to COVID-19. Both conserved end residues are part of each CDR3. The order of the fields is J gene, D gene, clone size, V gene, CDR3 DNA, CDR3 protein. The D gene is left open where the match is weak. Clone size is shown for a subset of rows, as once, few, many or a class of expanded clone.

>TRBJ1-1|-|-|TRBV3-1/TRBV3-2
TGTGCCAGCGGAAGGGGTCCTGAAGCTTTCTTT
CASGRGPEAFF
>TRBJ2-7|-|-|TRBV30
TGTGCCTGGAACAGCGGGCTCTCCTACGAGCAGTACTTC
CAWNSGLSYEQYF
>TRBJ1-5|TRBD1|once|TRBV10-3
TGTGCCATCAGTCCGAGGAAGAACCGACAGGGCATCCAGCCCCAGCATTTT
CAISPRKNRQGIQPQHF
>TRBJ2-5|-|-|TRBV5-6
TGTGCCAGCAGCTTGTTCGGGGGTGAGACCCAGTACTTC
CASSLFGGETQYF
>TRBJ2-2|TRBD1|-|TRBV24-1
TGTGCCACCGCTGAGGGGGCCACCGGGGAGCTGTTTTTT
CATAEGATGELFF
>TRBJ2-1|TRBD1|-|TRBV9
TGTGCCAGCAGCGTAGAGGGACAGGGTTTCAATGAGCAGTTCTTC
CASSVEGQGFNEQFF
>TRBJ2-3|TRBD2|-|TRBV9
TGTGCCAGCAGCGCGCGACAGACAGGTGGCCAGCGGGAGAGGGGGGCTGCAGATACGCAGTATTTT
CASSARQTGGQRERGAADTQYF
>TRBJ1-2|TRBD1|-|TRBV18
TGTGCCAGCTCACCACCTATTTCGGACAGGGGTGGCTACACCTTC
CASSPPISDRGGYTF
>TRBJ1-5|-|few|TRBV3-1/TRBV3-2
TGTGCCAGCAGCCAAGTCCAGGCTAATCAGCCCCAGCATTTT
CASSQVQANQPQHF
>TRBJ1-1|-|-|TRBV24-1
TGTGCCACCAGTGATCCAGGCTTGGCGAACACTGAAGCTTTCTTT
CATSDPGLANTEAFF
>TRBJ1-5|-|-|TRBV27
TGTGCCAGCAGTTTATCGTTGGCGGTAAATCAGCCCCAGCATTTT
CASSLSLAVNQPQHF
>TRBJ1-3|-|-|TRBV5-1
TGCGCCAGCAGCTTGAAGGGGGAGTTGACTGGAAACACCATATATTTT
CASSLKGELTGNTIYF
>TRBJ1-5|TRBD1|-|TRBV18
TGTGCCAGCTCACCAATGGACGGGACAGGCGGACAGCCCCAGCATTTT
CASSPMDGTGGQPQHF
>TRBJ2-5|-|-|TRBV6-5
TGTGCCAGCAGTACAGGGTACCAAGAGACCCAGTACTTC
CASSTGYQETQYF
>TRBJ2-1|TRBD1|-|TRBV7-9
TGTGCCAGCAGCGACGACGAACAGGGGACCGGATACAATGAGCAGTTCTTC
CASSDDEQGTGYNEQFF
>TRBJ1-2|-|-|TRBV18
TGTGCCAGCTCACCAGATTCAGGGAACTATGGCTACACCTTC
CASSPDSGNYGYTF
>TRBJ2-1|TRBD2|-|TRBV7-3
TGTGCCAGCAGCTTCACCAAAGCGGGACTCTCATACAATGAGCAGTTCTTC
CASSFTKAGLSYNEQFF
>TRBJ1-2|-|few|TRBV19
TGTGCCAGTAGTACCGGGATTTTCTATGGCTACACCTTC
CASSTGIFYGYTF
>TRBJ2-3|-|once|TRBV30
TGTGCCTGGAGTGTAATCGGGATCACAGATACGCAGTATTTT
CAWSVIGITDTQYF
>TRBJ1-1|-|-|TRBV18
TGTGCCAGCTCCCGGAGGGGTACTGAAGCTTTCTTT
CASSRRGTEAFF
>TRBJ1-1|-|-|TRBV9
TGTGCCAGCAGCCAAAGAGTCGGCGGGGCTGAAGCTTTCTTT
CASSQRVGGAEAFF
>TRBJ1-5|TRBD1|-|TRBV5-4
TGTGCCAGCAGCTCCGGGACAGGGAGCAATCAGCCCCAGCATTTT
CASSSGTGSNQPQHF
>TRBJ2-5|-|few|TRBV11-2
TGTGCCAGCAGCCCAAACGTGAGAGGAGAGACCCAGTACTTC
CASSPNVRGETQYF
>TRBJ1-1|-|-|TRBV5-1
TGCGCCAGCAGCTTGTTTTTTTCGGTGAACACTGAAGCTTTCTTT
CASSLFFSVNTEAFF
>TRBJ2-3|TRBD2|-|TRBV3-1/TRBV3-2
TGTGCCAGCAGCCGGCGGGAGAGGAACACAGATACGCAGTATTTT
CASSRRERNTDTQYF
>TRBJ2-7|TRBD2|once|TRBV10-1
TGCGCCAGCAGTGAGAGTAGGGGTCTAGCGGGAGGACTCTACGAGCAGTACTTC
CASSESRGLAGGLYEQYF
>TRBJ1-1|-|once|TRBV5-8
TGTGCCAGCAGCTTAGGCGGGGGGACTGAAGCTTTCTTT
CASSLGGGTEAFF
>TRBJ1-4|TRBD1|-|TRBV7-9
TGTGCCAGCAGCCGTCAGGGGGACTTCTCAAAACTGTTTTTT
CASSRQGDFSKLFF
>TRBJ1-2|TRBD1|once|TRBV27
TGTGCCAGCAGCGAAACCGGGACAGGGGACCCACATGATGGCTACACCTTC
CASSETGTGDPHDGYTF
>TRBJ2-3|TRBD1|-|TRBV24-1
TGTGCCACCAGTGATTTGGCACAGGGGCTAACAGATACGCAGTATTTT
CATSDLAQGLTDTQYF
>TRBJ2-6|TRBD2|-|TRBV24-1
TGTGCCACCAGTGGTCAGGGCGGTAGCGGGATAGCTGGGGCCAACGTCCTGACTTTC
CATSGQGGSGIAGANVLTF
>TRBJ2-1|TRBD1|-|TRBV19
TGTGCCAGTAGGAAACAGGGGGCGGAAAATGAGCAGTTCTTC
CASRKQGAENEQFF
>TRBJ1-6|-|-|TRBV24-1
TGTGCCGGACCGGGGTCCTATAATTCACCCCTCCACTTT
CAGPGSYNSPLHF
>TRBJ1-1|TRBD1|once|TRBV12-5
TGTGCTAGTGGTCTCGCAGGGGGTATGACTGAAGCTTTCTTT
CASGLAGGMTEAFF
>TRBJ2-3|-|once|TRBV5-1
TGCGCCAGCAGCTTGGGCTCAGGGGCAGGCACAGATACGCAGTATTTT
CASSLGSGAGTDTQYF
>TRBJ1-3|-|-|TRBV6-6
TGTGCCAGCAGCGCAGGGTGGGGAAACACCATATATTTT
CASSAGWGNTIYF
>TRBJ2-3|TRBD2|-|TRBV5-1
TGCGCCAGCAGCTTGGCCCCACCTAGCGGCCCTCTACGGGATACGCAGTATTTT
CASSLAPPSGPLRDTQYF
>TRBJ2-7|-|-|TRBV24-1
TGTGCCACCAGCCTGGGGGGGGGCTTTAAGGGCCTCTACGAGCAGTACTTC
CATSLGGGFKGLYEQYF